Shown below are 5 T cell receptor beta chains from a single sample sequenced in a study of blood T cells in healthy people across ages. A J-beta primer mix and a sample-barcoded 5' primer were used in a second PCR of about 6 to 12 cycles. TCRdb itself ran the 5' RACE reads through MiXCR, one entry per CDR3 protein. The profile shows 1.5 million to 2 million distinct CDR3 sequences, 28% of them singletons. Sample: blood. These receptors all come from a woman aged 25 to 39 in good health.

V usage is TRBV6-2 or TRBV6-3 and J usage is TRBJ1-5, with a possible D match to TRBD1 (5 bases). Germline V gene data show CDR1 as MNHEY and CDR2 as SVGEGT. This CDR3 spans 15 amino acids. V was shortened by 7 bases and J by 0 bases, with 13 bases between the two germline ends. This CDR3 is CASTADIYSNQPQHF. For the CDR3, the DNA is TGTGCCAGCACCGCGGACATCTATAGCAATCAGCCCCAGCATTTT.

This clonotype was seen a handful of times. The rearrangement uses TRBV2 and TRBJ2-7, with 9 bases matching TRBD2. The trim removed 2 bases at V and 1 base at J, leaving 6 bases unmatched. The CDR3 has 16 amino acids. Germline loops: CDR1 SNHLY, CDR2 FYNNEI. CDR3 amino acids: CASSETFSGSSYEQYF. CDR3 sequence (DNA): TGTGCCAGCAGTGAAACTTTTAGCGGGAGTTCCTACGAGCAGTACTTC.

This clonotype was found many times. V usage is TRBV6-1 and J usage is TRBJ2-1; 13 bases are shared with TRBD2. CDR3 length: 15 amino acids. The J segment lost 14 bases and the V segment lost 6 bases, leaving 13 bases of the junction unmatched. Per germline, CDR1 MNHNS and CDR2 SASEGT. Written as DNA, the CDR3 is TGTGCCAGCAGATGGACTAGCGGGAGTGTAGAGGGGAAGTTCTTC. Protein sequence: CASRWTSGSVEGKFF.

This clonotype was detected ten times or more. The chain carries TRBV28 and TRBJ1-2; no reliable D call. The CDR3 has 14 residues. CDR1 is MDHEN and CDR2 is SYDVKM in the germline V gene. V lost 4 bases, J lost 6 bases, and 15 bases lay in between. The DNA of the CDR3 is TGTGCCAGCAGTTCGCGTCGAAGGGAAGATGGCTACACCTTC. The encoded protein is CASSSRRREDGYTF.

The rearrangement links TRBV29-1 to TRBJ2-5; TRBD2 aligns across 12 bases. V trimming: 6 bases; J trimming: 7 bases; junction bases outside the gene matches: 9. Germline assignment: CDR1 SQVTM and CDR2 ANQGSEA. There are 14 residues in the CDR3. Here the CDR3 reads CSVAGTSGLTTQYF. The CDR3 bases are TGCAGCGTCGCCGGGACTAGCGGGTTGACGACCCAGTACTTC.